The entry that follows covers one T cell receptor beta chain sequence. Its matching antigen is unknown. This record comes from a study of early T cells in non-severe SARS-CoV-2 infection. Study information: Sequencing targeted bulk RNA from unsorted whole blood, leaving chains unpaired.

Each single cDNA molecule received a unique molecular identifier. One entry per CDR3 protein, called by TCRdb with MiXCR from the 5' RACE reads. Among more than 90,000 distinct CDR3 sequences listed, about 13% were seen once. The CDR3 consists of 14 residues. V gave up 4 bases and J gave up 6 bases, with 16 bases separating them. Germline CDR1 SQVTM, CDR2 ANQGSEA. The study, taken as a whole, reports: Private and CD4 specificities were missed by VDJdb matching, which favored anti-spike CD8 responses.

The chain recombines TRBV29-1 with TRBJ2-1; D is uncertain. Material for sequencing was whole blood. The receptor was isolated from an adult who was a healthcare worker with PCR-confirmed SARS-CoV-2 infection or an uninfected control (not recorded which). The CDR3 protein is CSVGRRLGLNEQFF. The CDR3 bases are TGCAGCGTTGGACGGCGGTTGGGTCTCAATGAGCAGTTCTTC.